This TCR beta chain was found in a study of response to subunit inactivated influenza vaccine. Study results and limitations: Seasonal influenza vaccination, on each occasion, was suggested by the authors to recruit few new T cells.

The J segment lost 6 bases and the V segment lost 5 bases, leaving 9 bases of the junction unmatched. This CDR3 spans 16 amino acids. The table lists this clonotype with a few counts. Its antigen is not known. TCRdb re-called the RT-PCR reads through MiXCR, storing one row per CDR3 protein. The sample contains more than 700,000 distinct CDR3 sequences, 21% of which appear only once. The rearrangement links TRBV12-3 or TRBV12-4 to TRBJ2-1, with TRBD2 matching 11 bases. This specimen consisted of PBMCs from blood, obtained 5 days after vaccination. The receptor was derived from a man aged 50-59 years who received an inactivated influenza vaccine. The CDR3 DNA reads as TGTGCCAGCAGTCCGGTGGGGCTAGCGGGAGGCAATGAGCAGTTCTTC. Amino acid sequence: CASSPVGLAGGNEQFF.